These 16 T cell receptor beta chains came from one sample sequenced in a study of blood T cell repertoires in COVID-19. Produced via immunoSEQ multiplex PCR; TCRdb's table is partial and in-frame only. The sample shows roughly 200,000 clones, 81% of them seen only once. The sample taken for sequencing was PBMCs or T cells enriched from blood (not recorded which). These TCRs come from a man aged 40-55 years who had recovered from COVID-19.

V and J are TRBV20-1 and TRBJ1-2; 10 bases are a match to TRBD1. Trimming cost V 3 bases and J 4 bases; bases outside gene matches: 5. CDR3 length: 14 residues. CDR1 is DFQATT and CDR2 is SNEGSKA in the germline V gene (reference sequence). CDR3 in amino acids: CSASGTGASYGYTF. CDR3 coding DNA: TGCAGTGCTAGTGGGACAGGGGCTAGCTATGGCTACACCTTC.

The chain couples TRBV30 to TRBJ2-2; no firm D call. In germline, CDR1 is GTSNPN, CDR2 SVGIG (reference sequence). The V gene lost 2 bases and the J gene lost 4 bases, with 5 bases spanning the gap. The CDR3 is 12 residues long. CDR3 nucleotides: TGTGCCTGGAGTCGGGTCACCGGGGAGCTGTTTTTT. This translates into CAWSRVTGELFF.

V usage is TRBV5-1 and J usage is TRBJ2-7; tentatively, D is TRBD2 (5 bases). The CDR3 spans 14 residues. With 5 bases removed from V and 4 bases from J, the gap between germline ends came to 16 bases. Germline-derived CDR1 and CDR2 are SGHRS and YFSETQ. The CDR3 spells CASSQTYSGYEQYF. The CDR3 region has the DNA TGCGCCAGCAGTCAAACTTACTCGGGATACGAGCAGTACTTC. The entire variable domain, with the rest obtained from reference TRBV5-1 and TRBJ2-7, is as follows: KAGVTQTPRYLIKTRGQQVTLSCSPISGHRSVSWYQQTPGQGLQFLFEYFSETQRNKGNFPGRFSGRQFSNSRSEMNVSTLELGDSALYLCASSQTYSGYEQYFGPGTRLTVT.

This chain's CDR3 is CATSGLAGNSYEQYF. CDR3 coding DNA: TGTGCCACCAGTGGTCTAGCGGGGAACTCCTACGAGCAGTACTTC. The chain uses TRBV24-1 and TRBJ2-7; 9 bases agree with TRBD2. The CDR3 covers 15 residues. V dropped 5 bases and J dropped 0; count of bases not matched to a gene: 4. Germline V gene lookup returns CDR1 KGHDR and CDR2 SFDVKD.

This rearrangement joins TRBV6-5 to TRBJ2-7, with no clear D. The CDR3 consists of 11 residues. Trimming removed 4 bases from V and 11 bases from J, with 12 bases in between. The germline CDR1 and CDR2 sequences are MNHEY and SVGAGI. The CDR3 spells CASSSRAREYF. The DNA of the CDR3 is TGTGCCAGCAGTTCCCGAGCCCGGGAGTACTTC.

This clone was seen a handful of times. CDR3 loop: CASSDRDTFHF. The CDR3 DNA reads as TGTGCCAGCAGTGACCGGGACACCTTCCACTTT. The genes are TRBV6-1 and TRBJ1-6; possibly TRBD1 for D (6 bases). The CDR3 runs to 11 residues. V was cut by 3 bases and J by 17 bases, with 11 bases left in between. Germline CDR1 MNHNS, CDR2 SASEGT.

The chain joins TRBV7-2 to TRBJ2-3; 7 nucleotides line up with TRBD1. The V gene's germline CDR1 is SGHTA and CDR2 FQGNSA. J lost 8 bases, V lost 2 bases, and 4 bases had no gene match. The CDR3 is made up of 13 amino acids. The CDR3 bases are TGTGCCAGCAGCTTAAGCAGGGACAGTACGCAGTATTTT. Encoded protein: CASSLSRDSTQYF.

This chain connects TRBV2 to TRBJ2-7; TRBD1 might be the D (6 bases). Trimming stripped 10 bases from V and 0 bases from J, with 10 bases between. In germline, CDR1 is SNHLY, CDR2 FYNNEI. This CDR3 is built from 12 residues. CDR3 bases: TGTGCCAACGGACAGAGCTCCTACGAGCAGTACTTC. It specifies CANGQSSYEQYF.

V usage is TRBV9 and J usage is TRBJ1-1, with TRBD1 as a possible D gene (6 bases). Trimming left V 6 bases short and J 10 bases short, with 19 bases between. The CDR3 has 13 amino acids. Germline V gene sequence: CDR1 SGDLS, CDR2 YYNGEE. In DNA form, the CDR3 reads TGTGCCAGCACCGCATTGAAGGGGGGGAGAGCTTTCTTT. It encodes CASTALKGGRAFF.

This clone was seen once. The chain employs TRBV7-9 and TRBJ2-5; 8 bases map to TRBD1. Germline-derived CDR1 and CDR2 are SEHNR and FQNEAQ (reference sequence). The CDR3 is made up of 16 amino acids. The junction had 9 bases not matched to a gene; V was cut back by 1 base and J by 5 bases. CDR3 sequence: CASSLGWQGAAETQYF. CDR3 bases: TGTGCCAGCAGCTTAGGATGGCAGGGGGCGGCGGAGACCCAGTACTTC.

This clone was detected once. This chain links TRBV7-8 with TRBJ1-1, with 8 nucleotides matching TRBD1. CDR3 length equals 14 residues. With 1 base clipped from V and 6 bases from J, the junction kept 4 bases outside the gene matches. Germline V gene sequence: CDR1 SGHVS, CDR2 FQNEAQ. CDR3 sequence: CASSLVGQGAEAFF. CDR3 nucleotide sequence: TGTGCCAGCAGCTTAGTCGGACAGGGCGCTGAAGCTTTCTTT. The complete variable domain, with remaining parts taken from reference TRBV7-8 and TRBJ1-1, reads GAGVSQSPRYKVAKRGQDVALRCDPISGHVSLFWYQQALGQGPEFLTYFQNEAQLDKSGLPSDRFFAERPEGSVSTLKIQRTQQEDSAVYLCASSLVGQGAEAFFGQGTRLTVV.

This clone occurred once. V and J are TRBV5-1 and TRBJ2-7; unclear D gene. The germline V gene has CDR1 SGHRS and CDR2 YFSETQ. The CDR3 extends over 13 amino acids. The ends were cut back, 2 bases at V and 0 bases at J, with 6 bases in the middle. CDR3 DNA sequence: TGCGCCAGCAGCTTTGATAGCTCCTACGAGCAGTACTTC. This translates into CASSFDSSYEQYF.

The rearrangement links TRBV7-9 to TRBJ2-2; D unresolved. Germline V CDR1 and CDR2: SEHNR, FQNEAQ (reference sequence). The germline V and J ends were trimmed by 1 base and 5 bases, with 11 bases remaining between them. The CDR3 spans 15 residues. CDR3 protein: CASSLGSSRTGELFF. CDR3 DNA sequence: TGTGCCAGCAGCTTAGGTTCCAGCAGGACCGGGGAGCTGTTTTTT.

This clone has more than one count but fewer than ten. The chain carries TRBV24-1 and TRBJ1-1; the match to TRBD1 covers 7 bases. CDR1 and CDR2 (germline): KGHDR, SFDVKD. The junction had 9 bases not matched to a gene; V was cut back by 9 bases and J by 0 bases. CDR3 length: 15 amino acids. CDR3 residues: CATRGGGTVNTEAFF. The CDR3 nucleotides read TGTGCCACCCGCGGGGGGGGGACAGTGAACACTGAAGCTTTCTTT.

The chain has TRBV5-1 and TRBJ1-4; 8 bases are a match to TRBD1. CDR1 SGHRS and CDR2 YFSETQ come from the germline V gene. The CDR3 is 12 amino acids. J lost 10 bases, V lost 4 bases, and 3 bases had no gene match. CDR3 region: CASSVGTGKLFF. The CDR3 bases are TGCGCCAGCAGCGTGGGGACAGGAAAACTGTTTTTT.

The rearrangement links TRBV9 to TRBJ1-4; D might be TRBD1 (5 bases). Germline assignment: CDR1 SGDLS and CDR2 YYNGEE. CDR3 length: 15 residues. V lost 4 bases and J 6 bases, leaving 16 bases between the germline ends. The CDR3 DNA sequence: TGTGCCAGCAGCCCAGAGGGGAGGGCGGATGAAAAACTGTTTTTT. Amino acid sequence: CASSPEGRADEKLFF.